Presented here are 11 T cell receptor beta chains from one specimen sequenced in a study of T cell repertoires in cytomegalovirus infection. TCRdb re-analysed the reads in MiXCR, keeping a single row per CDR3 protein. This repertoire shows almost 500,000 distinct CDR3 sequences, 11% found once; its top ten account for about 10%. The sample comprised PBMCs. Receptors were obtained from a human donor in good health (CMV status not recorded). Some clones in this sample may be carry-over from other donors' samples.

The rearrangement links TRBV7-3 to TRBJ2-2, with 9 bases fitting TRBD1. The junction had 9 bases not matched to a gene; V was cut back by 4 bases and J by 6 bases. The germline gives CDR1 SGHTA, CDR2 FQGTGA. The CDR3 extends over 16 amino acids. The CDR3 region has the DNA TGTGCCAGCAGCTCTAAACCGGGACAGGGATCCGGGGAGCTGTTTTTT. This encodes CASSSKPGQGSGELFF.

This clonotype was seen a handful of times. J is TRBJ2-2 and V is TRBV7-3; TRBD2 might be the D (5 bases). Per the germline V gene, CDR1 is SGHTA and CDR2 is FQGTGA. This CDR3 comprises 15 residues. Trimming took off 5 bases at V and 4 bases at J, with 14 bases between the two ends. Here the CDR3 DNA reads TGTGCCAGCAGCCCGGGGTGGGAAGGCACCGGGGAGCTGTTTTTT. This translates into CASSPGWEGTGELFF.

This clonotype was seen ten or more times. The CDR3 sequence: CSAQRAESTDTQYF. CDR3 sequence (DNA): TGCAGTGCCCAAAGAGCGGAATCCACAGATACGCAGTATTTT. The V and J genes are TRBV20-1 and TRBJ2-3; D is possibly TRBD2 (5 bases). V gave up 6 bases and J gave up 2 bases, with 15 bases separating them. Per the germline V gene, CDR1 is DFQATT and CDR2 is SNEGSKA (reference sequence). The CDR3 extends over 14 amino acids.

The chain employs TRBV27 and TRBJ2-2; TRBD1 matches 7 bases. Germline V gives CDR1 MNHEY, CDR2 SMNVEV (reference sequence). The length of the CDR3 is 15 residues. Trimming cost V 6 bases and J 2 bases; bases outside gene matches: 6. The CDR3 region is CASSTGQSNTGELFF. CDR3 nucleotide sequence: TGTGCCAGCAGCACGGGACAGAGCAACACCGGGGAGCTGTTTTTT.

This clonotype has at least ten counts. The chain is built from TRBV18 and TRBJ1-1; D gene ambiguous. Germline V CDR1 and CDR2: KGHSH, LQKENI. The CDR3 is 16 amino acids. The germline V and J ends were trimmed by 0 bases and 11 bases, with 22 bases remaining between them. The CDR3 coding sequence is TGTGCCAGCTCACCACCCTTAGGTGAGCAGAGGAGGTGGGCTTTCTTT. Translation gives CASSPPLGEQRRWAFF.

The rearrangement uses TRBV27 and TRBJ1-1; TRBD1 matches 7 bases. V shed 10 bases, J shed 5 bases, and the junction held 13 bases outside the gene matches. The CDR3 totals 14 residues. Germline V gene lookup returns CDR1 MNHEY and CDR2 SMNVEV (reference sequence). The CDR3 spells CATSRGGEDTEAFF. The CDR3 DNA reads TGTGCCACCTCTCGAGGGGGCGAGGATACTGAAGCTTTCTTT.

This clonotype came up a few times. The chain links TRBV19 to TRBJ2-1, with no clear D. The length of the CDR3 is 12 residues. The germline gives CDR1 LNHDA, CDR2 SQIVND (reference sequence). Trimming took off 7 bases at V and 8 bases at J, with 12 bases between the two ends. CDR3 nucleotide sequence: TGTGCCAGTAACCCCCCAGGTGATGAGCAGTTCTTC. Translating it yields CASNPPGDEQFF.

This clonotype has ten or more counts. V gene TRBV5-6 combines with J gene TRBJ2-5; 11 nucleotides match TRBD2. Germline V gives CDR1 SGHDT, CDR2 YYEEEE. Germline trimming cut 3 bases from V and 4 bases from J; bases unmatched to any gene: 8. This CDR3 is 16 amino acids long. CDR3 residues: CASSSLAGGGVETQYF. The CDR3 DNA reads TGTGCCAGCAGCTCTCTAGCGGGAGGTGGGGTAGAGACCCAGTACTTC.

This clonotype was detected only a few times. The chain combines TRBV3-1 with TRBJ1-1; the D gene is possibly TRBD1 (5 bases). CDR1 and CDR2 (germline): LGHDT, YNNKEL (reference sequence). CDR3 length equals 14 residues. Trimming shortened V by 4 bases and J by 7 bases, and 16 bases separated the two germline ends. CDR3 DNA sequence: TGTGCCAGCAGCCGCCTTTCGGGGCAGGATGAAGCTTTCTTT. Its protein is CASSRLSGQDEAFF.

This clonotype was picked up many times. The genes are TRBV19 and TRBJ1-4, with D uncertain. CDR1 LNHDA and CDR2 SQIVND come from the germline V gene (reference sequence). The germline V and J ends were trimmed by 4 bases and 5 bases, with 8 bases remaining between them. The CDR3 is 13 residues long. Here the CDR3 reads CASSRRENEKLFF. The CDR3 DNA sequence: TGTGCCAGTAGTAGGAGGGAAAATGAAAAACTGTTTTTT.

The chain recombines TRBV29-1 with TRBJ2-1; 9 bases line up with TRBD2. CDR1 is SQVTM, CDR2 ANQGSEA, per germline. V lost 5 bases to trimming and J lost 2 bases; unmatched junction nucleotides: 4. The CDR3 is 14 residues long. The chain's CDR3 is CSVIAGVPYNEQFF. The CDR3 region has the DNA TGCAGCGTTATAGCGGGAGTCCCCTACAATGAGCAGTTCTTC.